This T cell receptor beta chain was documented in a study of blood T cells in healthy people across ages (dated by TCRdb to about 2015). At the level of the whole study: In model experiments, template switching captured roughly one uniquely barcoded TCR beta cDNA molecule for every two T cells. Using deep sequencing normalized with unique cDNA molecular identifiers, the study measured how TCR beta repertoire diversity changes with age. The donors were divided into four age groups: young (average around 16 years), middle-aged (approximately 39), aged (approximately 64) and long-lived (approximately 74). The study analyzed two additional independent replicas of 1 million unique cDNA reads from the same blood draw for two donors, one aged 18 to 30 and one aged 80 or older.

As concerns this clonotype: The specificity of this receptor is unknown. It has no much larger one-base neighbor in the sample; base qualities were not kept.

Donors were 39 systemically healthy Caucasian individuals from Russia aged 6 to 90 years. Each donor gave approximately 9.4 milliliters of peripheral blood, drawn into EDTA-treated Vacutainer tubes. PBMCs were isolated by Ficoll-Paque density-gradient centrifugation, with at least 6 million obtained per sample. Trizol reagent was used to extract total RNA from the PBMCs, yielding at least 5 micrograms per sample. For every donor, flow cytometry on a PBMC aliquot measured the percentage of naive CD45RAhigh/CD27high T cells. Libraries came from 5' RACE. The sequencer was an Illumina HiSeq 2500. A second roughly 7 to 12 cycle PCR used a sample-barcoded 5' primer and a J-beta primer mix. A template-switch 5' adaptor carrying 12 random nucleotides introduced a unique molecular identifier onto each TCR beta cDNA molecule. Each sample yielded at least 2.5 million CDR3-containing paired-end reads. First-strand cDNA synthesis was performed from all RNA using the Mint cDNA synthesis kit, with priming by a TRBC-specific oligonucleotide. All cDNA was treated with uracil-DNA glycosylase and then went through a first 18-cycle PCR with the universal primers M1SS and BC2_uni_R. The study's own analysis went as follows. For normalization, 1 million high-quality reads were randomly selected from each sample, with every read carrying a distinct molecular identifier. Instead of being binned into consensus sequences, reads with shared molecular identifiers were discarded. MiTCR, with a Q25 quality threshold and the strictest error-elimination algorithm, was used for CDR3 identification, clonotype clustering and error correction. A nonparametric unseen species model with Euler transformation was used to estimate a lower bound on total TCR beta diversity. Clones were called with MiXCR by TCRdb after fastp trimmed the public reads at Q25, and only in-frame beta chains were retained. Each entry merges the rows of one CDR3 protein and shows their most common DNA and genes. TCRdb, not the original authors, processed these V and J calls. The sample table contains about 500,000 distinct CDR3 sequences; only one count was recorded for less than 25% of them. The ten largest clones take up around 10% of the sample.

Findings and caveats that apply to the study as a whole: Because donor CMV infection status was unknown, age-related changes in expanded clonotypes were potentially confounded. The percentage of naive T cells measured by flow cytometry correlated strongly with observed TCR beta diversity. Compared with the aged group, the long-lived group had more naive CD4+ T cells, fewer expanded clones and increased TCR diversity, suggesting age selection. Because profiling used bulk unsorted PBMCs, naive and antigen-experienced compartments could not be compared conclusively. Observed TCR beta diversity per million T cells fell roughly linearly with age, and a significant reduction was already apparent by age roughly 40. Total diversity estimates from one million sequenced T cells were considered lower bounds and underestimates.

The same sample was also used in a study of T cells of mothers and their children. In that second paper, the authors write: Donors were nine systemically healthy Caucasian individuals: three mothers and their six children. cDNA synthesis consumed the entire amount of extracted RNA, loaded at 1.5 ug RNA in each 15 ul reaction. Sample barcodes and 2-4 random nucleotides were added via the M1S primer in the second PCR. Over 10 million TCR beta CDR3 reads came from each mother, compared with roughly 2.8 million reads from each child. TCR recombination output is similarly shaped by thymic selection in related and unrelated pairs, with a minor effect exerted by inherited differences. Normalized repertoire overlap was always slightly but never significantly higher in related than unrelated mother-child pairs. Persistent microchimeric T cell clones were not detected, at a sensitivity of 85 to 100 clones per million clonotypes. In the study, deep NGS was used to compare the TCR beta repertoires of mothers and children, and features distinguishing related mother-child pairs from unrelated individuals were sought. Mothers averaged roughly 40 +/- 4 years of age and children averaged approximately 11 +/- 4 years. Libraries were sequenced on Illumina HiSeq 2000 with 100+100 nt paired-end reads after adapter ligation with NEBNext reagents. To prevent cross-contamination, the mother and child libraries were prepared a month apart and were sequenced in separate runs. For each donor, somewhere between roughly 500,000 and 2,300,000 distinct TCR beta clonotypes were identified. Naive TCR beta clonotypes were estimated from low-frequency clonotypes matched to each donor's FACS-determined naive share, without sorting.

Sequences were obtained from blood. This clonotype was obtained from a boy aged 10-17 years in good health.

This receptor has the CDR3 CAWSWGLADSYEQYF. The DNA is as follows: TGTGCCTGGAGTTGGGGACTAGCGGATTCCTACGAGCAGTACTTC. This sequence uses TRBV30 and TRBJ2-7; 11 junctional bases match TRBD2. According to the germline V gene (reference sequence), CDR1 reads GTSNPN and CDR2 reads SVGIG. The CDR3, from cysteine to phenylalanine, totals 15 residues. Only CDR3 DNA is held: 45 bases, read in frame from base 1. From V the trimming removes 2 bases and from J it removes 1 base, while the gene matches leave 4 bases of the junction unaccounted for.